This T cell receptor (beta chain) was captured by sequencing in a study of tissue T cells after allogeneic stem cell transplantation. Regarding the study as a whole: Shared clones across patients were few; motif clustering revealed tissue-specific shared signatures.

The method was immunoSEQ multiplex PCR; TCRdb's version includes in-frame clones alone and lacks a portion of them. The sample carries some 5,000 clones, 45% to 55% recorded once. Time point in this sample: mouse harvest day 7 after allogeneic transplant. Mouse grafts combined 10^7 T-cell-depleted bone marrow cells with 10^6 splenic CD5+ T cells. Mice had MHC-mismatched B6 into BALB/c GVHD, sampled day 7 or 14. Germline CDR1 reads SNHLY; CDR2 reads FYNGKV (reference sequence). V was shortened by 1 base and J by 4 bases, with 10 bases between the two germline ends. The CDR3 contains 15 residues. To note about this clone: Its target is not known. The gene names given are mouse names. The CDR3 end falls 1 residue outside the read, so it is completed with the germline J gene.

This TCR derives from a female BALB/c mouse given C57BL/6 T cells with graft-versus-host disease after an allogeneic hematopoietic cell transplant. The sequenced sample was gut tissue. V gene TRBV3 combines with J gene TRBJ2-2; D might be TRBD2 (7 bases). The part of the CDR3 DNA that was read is TGTGCCAGCAGCTTAGTGCTGGGGGCCACCGGGCAGCTCTAC. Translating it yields CASSLVLGATGQLY. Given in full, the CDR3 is CASSLVLGATGQLYF.